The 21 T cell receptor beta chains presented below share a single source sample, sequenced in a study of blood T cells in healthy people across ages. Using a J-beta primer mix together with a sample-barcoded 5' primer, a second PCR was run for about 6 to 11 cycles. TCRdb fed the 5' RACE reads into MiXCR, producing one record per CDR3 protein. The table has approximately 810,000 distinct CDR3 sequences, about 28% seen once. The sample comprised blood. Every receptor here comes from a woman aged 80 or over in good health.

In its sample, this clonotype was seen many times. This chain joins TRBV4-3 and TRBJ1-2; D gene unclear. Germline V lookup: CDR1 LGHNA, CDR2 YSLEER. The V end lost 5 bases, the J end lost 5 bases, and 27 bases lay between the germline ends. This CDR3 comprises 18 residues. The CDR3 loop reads CASSSWTQPGHRRYGYTF. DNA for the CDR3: TGCGCCAGCAGCTCCTGGACTCAACCGGGCCACCGGAGATATGGCTACACCTTC.

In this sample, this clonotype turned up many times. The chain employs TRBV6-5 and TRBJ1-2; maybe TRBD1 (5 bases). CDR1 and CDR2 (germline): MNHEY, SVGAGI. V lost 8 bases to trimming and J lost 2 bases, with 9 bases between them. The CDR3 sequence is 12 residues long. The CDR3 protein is CASAGTNYGYTF. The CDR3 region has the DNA TGTGCCAGCGCTGGGACGAACTATGGCTACACCTTC.

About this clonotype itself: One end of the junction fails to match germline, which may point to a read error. For the CDR3, the DNA is TGTGCCGGCAGCTTGAATGGAGTCAGAAACTATGGCTACACCTTC. Amino acids: CAGSLNGVRNYGYTF. V and J are TRBV5-5 and TRBJ1-2, with D unresolved. The CDR3 extends over 15 amino acids. Germline CDR1 is SGHKS and CDR2 is YYEKEE (reference sequence).

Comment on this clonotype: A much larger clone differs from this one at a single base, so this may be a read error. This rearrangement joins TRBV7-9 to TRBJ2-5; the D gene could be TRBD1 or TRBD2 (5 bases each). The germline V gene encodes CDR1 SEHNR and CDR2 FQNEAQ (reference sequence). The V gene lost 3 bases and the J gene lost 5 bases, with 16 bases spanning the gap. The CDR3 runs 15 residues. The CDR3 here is CASSFFGARRETQYF. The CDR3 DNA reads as TGTGCCAGCAGCTTCTTCGGGGCCCGAAGGGAGACCCAGTACTTC.

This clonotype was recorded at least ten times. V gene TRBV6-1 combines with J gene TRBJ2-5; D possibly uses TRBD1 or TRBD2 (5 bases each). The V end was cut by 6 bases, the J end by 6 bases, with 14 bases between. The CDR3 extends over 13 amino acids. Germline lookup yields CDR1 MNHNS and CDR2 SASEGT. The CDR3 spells CASRVGTGKTQYF. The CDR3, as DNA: TGTGCCAGCAGGGTAGGGACGGGCAAGACCCAGTACTTC.

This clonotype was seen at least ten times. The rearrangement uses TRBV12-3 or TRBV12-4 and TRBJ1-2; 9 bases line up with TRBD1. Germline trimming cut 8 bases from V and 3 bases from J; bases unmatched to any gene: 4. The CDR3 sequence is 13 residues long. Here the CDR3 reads CASSQGADYGYTF. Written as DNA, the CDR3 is TGTGCCAGCTCACAGGGGGCGGACTATGGCTACACCTTC.

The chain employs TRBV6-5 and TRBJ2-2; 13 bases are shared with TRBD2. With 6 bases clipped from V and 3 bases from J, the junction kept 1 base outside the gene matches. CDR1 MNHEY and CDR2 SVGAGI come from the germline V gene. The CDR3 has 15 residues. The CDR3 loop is CASRTSGGYTGELFF. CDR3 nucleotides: TGTGCCAGCAGGACTAGCGGGGGGTACACCGGGGAGCTGTTTTTT.

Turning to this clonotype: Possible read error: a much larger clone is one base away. CDR3 loop: CASRPMGEGDTQYF. The CDR3 DNA is TGTGCCAGCAGACCTATGGGGGAAGGAGATACGCAGTATTTT. The chain uses TRBV3-1 and TRBJ2-3; the D gene could be TRBD1 or TRBD2 (5 bases each). V dropped 6 bases and J dropped 5 bases, with 15 bases sitting between them. The CDR3 is 14 residues long. Germline assignment: CDR1 LGHDT and CDR2 YNNKEL (reference sequence).

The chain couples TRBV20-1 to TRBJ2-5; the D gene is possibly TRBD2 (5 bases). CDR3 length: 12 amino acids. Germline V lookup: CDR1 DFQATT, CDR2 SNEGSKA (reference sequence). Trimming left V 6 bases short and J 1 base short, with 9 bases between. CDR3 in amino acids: CSASDSQETQYF. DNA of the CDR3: TGCAGTGCATCGGACTCCCAAGAGACCCAGTACTTC.

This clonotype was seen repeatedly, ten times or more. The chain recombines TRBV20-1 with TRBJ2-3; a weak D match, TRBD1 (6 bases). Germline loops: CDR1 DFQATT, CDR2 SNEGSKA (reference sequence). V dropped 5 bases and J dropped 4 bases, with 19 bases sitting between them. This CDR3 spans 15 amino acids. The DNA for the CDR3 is TGCAGTGCTCCCTACAGGGAAACCCGCTCAGATACGCAGTATTTT. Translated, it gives CSAPYRETRSDTQYF.

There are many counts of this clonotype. CDR3 residues: CASSFDRNTEAFF. The DNA of the CDR3 is TGTGCCAGCAGCTTTGACAGGAACACTGAAGCTTTCTTT. The gene calls are TRBV6-4 and TRBJ1-1; possibly TRBD1 for D (5 bases). The V end lost 6 bases, the J end lost 1 base, and 9 bases lay between the germline ends. Looked up from germline, CDR1 is MRHNA and CDR2 is SNTAGT. The CDR3 length is 13 residues.

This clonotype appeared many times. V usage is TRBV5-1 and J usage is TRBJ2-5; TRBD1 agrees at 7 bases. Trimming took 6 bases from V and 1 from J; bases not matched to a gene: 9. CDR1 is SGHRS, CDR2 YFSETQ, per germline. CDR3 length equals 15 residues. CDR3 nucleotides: TGCGCCAGCAACCAACAGGGGTCTTCCCAAGAGACCCAGTACTTC. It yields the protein CASNQQGSSQETQYF.

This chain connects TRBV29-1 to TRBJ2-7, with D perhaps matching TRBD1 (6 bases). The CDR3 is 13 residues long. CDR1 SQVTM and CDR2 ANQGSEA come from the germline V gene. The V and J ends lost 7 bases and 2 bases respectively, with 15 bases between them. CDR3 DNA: TGCAGCGCAGTAAAACAGGGTACCTACGAGCAGTACTTC. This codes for CSAVKQGTYEQYF.

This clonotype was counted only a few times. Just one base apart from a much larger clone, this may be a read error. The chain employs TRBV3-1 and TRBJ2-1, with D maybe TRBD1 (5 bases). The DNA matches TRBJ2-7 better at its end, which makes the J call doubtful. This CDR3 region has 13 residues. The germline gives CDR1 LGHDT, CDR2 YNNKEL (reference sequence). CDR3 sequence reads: CASSRTQDNEQYF. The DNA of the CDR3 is TGTGCCAGCAGCCGCACCCAGGACAATGAGCAGTACTTC.

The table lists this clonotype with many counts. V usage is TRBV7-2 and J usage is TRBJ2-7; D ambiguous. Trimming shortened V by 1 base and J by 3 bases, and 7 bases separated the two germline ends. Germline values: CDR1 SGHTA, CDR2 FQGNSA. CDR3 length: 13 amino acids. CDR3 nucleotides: TGTGCCAGCAGCTTAGAAGACGGCTACGAGCAGTACTTC. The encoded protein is CASSLEDGYEQYF.

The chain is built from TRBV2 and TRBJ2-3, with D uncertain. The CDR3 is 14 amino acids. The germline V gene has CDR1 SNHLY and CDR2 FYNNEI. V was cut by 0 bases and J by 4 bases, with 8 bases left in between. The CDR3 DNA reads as TGTGCCAGCAGTGAAGCTGGGCGCCCAGATACGCAGTATTTT. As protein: CASSEAGRPDTQYF.

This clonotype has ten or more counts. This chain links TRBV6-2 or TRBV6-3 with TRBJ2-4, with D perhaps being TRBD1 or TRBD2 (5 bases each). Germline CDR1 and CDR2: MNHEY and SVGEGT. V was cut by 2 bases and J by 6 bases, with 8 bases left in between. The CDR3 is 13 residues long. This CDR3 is CASSYGTLNIQYF. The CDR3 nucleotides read TGTGCCAGCAGTTACGGGACCCTAAACATTCAGTACTTC.

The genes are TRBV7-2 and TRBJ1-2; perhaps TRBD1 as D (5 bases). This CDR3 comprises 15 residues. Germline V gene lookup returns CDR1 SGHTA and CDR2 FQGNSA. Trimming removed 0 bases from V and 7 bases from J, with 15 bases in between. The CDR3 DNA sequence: TGTGCCAGCAGCTTAGCCAGATCAGACGGGGGTGGCTACACCTTC. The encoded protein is CASSLARSDGGGYTF.

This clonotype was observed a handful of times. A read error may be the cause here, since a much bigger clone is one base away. CDR3 in DNA: TGCAGCGTGACGTATCCAGGGAGAGAGTCCCAGTACTTC. Amino acids: CSVTYPGRESQYF. The V call is TRBV29-1, the J call TRBJ2-5; TRBD1 or TRBD2 may be the D gene (5 bases each). Germline V CDR1 and CDR2: SQVTM, ANQGSEA. The length of the CDR3 is 13 residues.

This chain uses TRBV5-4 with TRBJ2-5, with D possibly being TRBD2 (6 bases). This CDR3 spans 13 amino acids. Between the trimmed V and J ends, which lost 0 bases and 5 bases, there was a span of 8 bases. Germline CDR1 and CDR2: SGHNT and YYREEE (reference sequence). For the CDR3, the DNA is TGTGCCAGCAGCTTGGAGCTAGCGGAGACCCAGTACTTC. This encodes CASSLELAETQYF.

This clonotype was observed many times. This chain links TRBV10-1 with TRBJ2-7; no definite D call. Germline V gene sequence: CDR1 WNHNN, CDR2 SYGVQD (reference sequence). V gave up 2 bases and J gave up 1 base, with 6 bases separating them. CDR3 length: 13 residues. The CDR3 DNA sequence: TGCGCCAGCAGTGAGATGGGGTCCTACGAGCAGTACTTC. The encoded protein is CASSEMGSYEQYF.